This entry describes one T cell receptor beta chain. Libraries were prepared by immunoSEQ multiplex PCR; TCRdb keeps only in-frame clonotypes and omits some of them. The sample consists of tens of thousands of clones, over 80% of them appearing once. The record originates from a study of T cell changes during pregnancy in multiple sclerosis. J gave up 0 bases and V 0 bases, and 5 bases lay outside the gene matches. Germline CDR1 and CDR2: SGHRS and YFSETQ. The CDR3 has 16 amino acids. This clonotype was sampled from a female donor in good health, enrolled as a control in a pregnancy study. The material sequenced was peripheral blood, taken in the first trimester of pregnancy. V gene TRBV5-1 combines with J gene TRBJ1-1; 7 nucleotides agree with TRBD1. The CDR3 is CASSLGRTGLNTEAFF. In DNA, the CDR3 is TGCGCCAGCAGCTTGGGGCGGACAGGATTGAACACTGAAGCTTTCTTT.